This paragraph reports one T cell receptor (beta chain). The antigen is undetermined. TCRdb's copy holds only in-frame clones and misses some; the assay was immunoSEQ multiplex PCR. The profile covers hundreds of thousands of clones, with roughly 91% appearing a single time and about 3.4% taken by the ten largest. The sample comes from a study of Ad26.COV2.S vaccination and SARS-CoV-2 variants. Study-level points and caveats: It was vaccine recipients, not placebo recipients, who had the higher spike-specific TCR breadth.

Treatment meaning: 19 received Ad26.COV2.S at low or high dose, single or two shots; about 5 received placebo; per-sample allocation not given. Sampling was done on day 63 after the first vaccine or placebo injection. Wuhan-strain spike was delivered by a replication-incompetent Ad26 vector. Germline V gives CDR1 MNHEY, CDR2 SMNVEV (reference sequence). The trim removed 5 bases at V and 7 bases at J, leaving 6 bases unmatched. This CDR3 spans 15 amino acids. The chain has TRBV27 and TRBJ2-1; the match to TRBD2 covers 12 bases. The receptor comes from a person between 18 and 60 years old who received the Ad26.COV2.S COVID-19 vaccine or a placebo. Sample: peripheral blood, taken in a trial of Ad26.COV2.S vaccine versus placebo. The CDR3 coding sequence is TGTGCCAGCAGTCGCGGGACTAGCGGGTCGAATGAGCAGTTCTTC. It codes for CASSRGTSGSNEQFF.